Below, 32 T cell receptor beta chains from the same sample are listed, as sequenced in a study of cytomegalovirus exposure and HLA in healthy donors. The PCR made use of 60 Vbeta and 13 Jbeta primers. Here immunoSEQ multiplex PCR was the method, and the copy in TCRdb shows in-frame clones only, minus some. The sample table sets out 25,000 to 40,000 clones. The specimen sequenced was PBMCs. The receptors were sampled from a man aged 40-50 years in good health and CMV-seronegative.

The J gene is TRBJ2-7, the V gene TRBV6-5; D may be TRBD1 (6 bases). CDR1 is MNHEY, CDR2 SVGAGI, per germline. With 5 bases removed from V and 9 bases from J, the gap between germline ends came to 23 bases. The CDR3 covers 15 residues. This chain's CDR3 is CASSLIGKGTKWQYF. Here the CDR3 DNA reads TGTGCCAGCAGTCTGATCGGGAAAGGGACAAAGTGGCAGTACTTC.

The CDR3 DNA reads TGTGCCAGCAGCCTGGACAGCCGGCGTGGCATTCAGTACTTC. Its translation: CASSLDSRRGIQYF. The chain carries TRBV11-2 and TRBJ2-4, with D possibly being TRBD1 (6 bases). V gave up 5 bases and J gave up 9 bases, with 17 bases separating them. CDR3 length: 14 residues. The V gene's germline CDR1 is SGHAT and CDR2 FQNNGV.

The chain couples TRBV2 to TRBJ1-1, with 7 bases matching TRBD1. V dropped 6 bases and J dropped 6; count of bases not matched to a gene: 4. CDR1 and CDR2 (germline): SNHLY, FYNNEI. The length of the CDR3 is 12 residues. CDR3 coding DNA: TGTGCCAGCAGCGGACAGGTTGCTGAAGCTTTCTTT. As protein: CASSGQVAEAFF.

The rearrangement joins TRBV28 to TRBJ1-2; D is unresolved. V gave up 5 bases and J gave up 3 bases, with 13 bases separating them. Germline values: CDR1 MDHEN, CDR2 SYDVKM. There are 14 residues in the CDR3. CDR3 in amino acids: CASSPPGSDYGYTF. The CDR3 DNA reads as TGTGCCAGCAGTCCTCCCGGGTCCGACTATGGCTACACCTTC.

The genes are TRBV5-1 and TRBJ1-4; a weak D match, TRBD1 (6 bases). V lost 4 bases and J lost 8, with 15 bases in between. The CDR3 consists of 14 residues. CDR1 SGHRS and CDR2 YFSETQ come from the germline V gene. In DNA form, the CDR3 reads TGCGCCAGCAGCGACGGGGCAGGGGTCGAAAAACTGTTTTTT. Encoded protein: CASSDGAGVEKLFF.

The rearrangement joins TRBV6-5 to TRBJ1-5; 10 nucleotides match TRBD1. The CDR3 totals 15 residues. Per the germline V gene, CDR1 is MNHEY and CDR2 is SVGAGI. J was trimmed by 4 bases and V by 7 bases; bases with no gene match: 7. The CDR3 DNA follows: TGTGCCAGCAAGGGGACAGGGGTAGGGAATCAGCCCCAGCATTTT. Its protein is CASKGTGVGNQPQHF.

The CDR3 DNA is TGTGCCAGCAGCTTACTAGGGGGCACTGAAGCTTTCTTT. This sequence encodes CASSLLGGTEAFF. This rearrangement joins TRBV11-1 to TRBJ1-1; TRBD1 is a possible D gene (6 bases). CDR3 length: 13 residues. Germline CDR1 SGHAT, CDR2 FQDESV (reference sequence). Trimming took 2 bases from V and 4 from J, leaving 8 bases between them. Using reference TRBV11-1 and TRBJ1-1 for the parts outside the CDR3, the full variable domain is EAEVAQSPRYKITEKSQAVAFWCDPISGHATLYWYRQILGQGPELLVQFQDESVVDDSQLPKDRFSAERLKGVDSTLKIQPAELGDSAMYLCASSLLGGTEAFFGQGTRLTVV.

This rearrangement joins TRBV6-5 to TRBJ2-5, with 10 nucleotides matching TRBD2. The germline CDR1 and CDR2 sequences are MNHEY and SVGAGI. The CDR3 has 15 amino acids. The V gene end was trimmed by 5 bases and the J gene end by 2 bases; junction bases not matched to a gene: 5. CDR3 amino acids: CASSILAGLQETQYF. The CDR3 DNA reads TGTGCCAGCAGTATACTAGCGGGACTACAAGAGACCCAGTACTTC.

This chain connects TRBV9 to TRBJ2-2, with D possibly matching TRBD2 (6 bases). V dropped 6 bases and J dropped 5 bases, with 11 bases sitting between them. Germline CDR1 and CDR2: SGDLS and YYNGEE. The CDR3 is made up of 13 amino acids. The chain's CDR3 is CASTGTYTGELFF. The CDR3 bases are TGTGCCAGCACGGGGACTTATACCGGGGAGCTGTTTTTT.

The DNA for the CDR3 is TGTGCCATCAGTGCAGGGACAACGTACACCGGGGAGCTGTTTTTT. Its translation is CAISAGTTYTGELFF. The V call is TRBV10-3, the J call TRBJ2-2, with TRBD1 as a possible D gene (6 bases). V was pared by 4 bases and J by 3 bases, with 12 bases between. CDR1 and CDR2 from the germline V gene are ENHRY and SYGVKD. The length of the CDR3 is 15 residues.

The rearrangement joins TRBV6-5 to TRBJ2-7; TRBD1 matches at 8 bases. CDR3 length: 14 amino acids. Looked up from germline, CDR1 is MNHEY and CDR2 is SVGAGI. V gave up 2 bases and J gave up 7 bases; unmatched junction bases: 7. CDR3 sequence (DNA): TGTGCCAGCAGTTACGCCAGGGGGCAGGGGGAGCAGTACTTC. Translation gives CASSYARGQGEQYF.

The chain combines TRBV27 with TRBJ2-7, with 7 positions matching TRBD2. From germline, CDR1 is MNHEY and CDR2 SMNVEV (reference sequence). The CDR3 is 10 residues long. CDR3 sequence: CAAGVGEQYF. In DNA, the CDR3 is TGTGCGGCGGGGGTGGGGGAGCAGTACTTC.

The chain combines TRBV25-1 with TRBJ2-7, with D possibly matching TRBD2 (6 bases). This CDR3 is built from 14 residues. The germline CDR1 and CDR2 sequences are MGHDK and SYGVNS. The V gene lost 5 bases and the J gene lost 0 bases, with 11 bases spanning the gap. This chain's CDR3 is CASSSRDHSYEQYF. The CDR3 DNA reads TGTGCCAGCAGTTCGCGGGACCACTCCTACGAGCAGTACTTC.

The CDR3 loop reads CASSLLQGATNEKLFF. The CDR3 DNA is TGCGCCAGCAGCTTGTTACAGGGGGCAACTAATGAAAAACTGTTTTTT. The gene calls are TRBV5-1 and TRBJ1-4, with TRBD1 identical over 8 bases. Trimming removed 1 base from V and 0 bases from J; junction bases left unmatched: 2. Germline CDR1 reads SGHRS; CDR2 reads YFSETQ. The CDR3 is made up of 16 amino acids.

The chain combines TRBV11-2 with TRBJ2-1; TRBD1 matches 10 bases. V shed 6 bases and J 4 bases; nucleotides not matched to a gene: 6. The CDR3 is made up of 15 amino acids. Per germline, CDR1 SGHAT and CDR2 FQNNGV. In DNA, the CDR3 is TGTGCCAGCAGTTACCGGGACAGGGGATACAATGAGCAGTTCTTC. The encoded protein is CASSYRDRGYNEQFF.

CDR3 in DNA: TGTGCCAGCTCACCCAGTGAGGGGGTTAATGGCTACACCTTC. As protein: CASSPSEGVNGYTF. The V gene is TRBV18, the J gene TRBJ1-2; TRBD1 is a possible D gene (6 bases). This CDR3 spans 14 amino acids. V was clipped by 3 bases and J by 6 bases, with 14 bases between them. Germline CDR1 is KGHSH and CDR2 is LQKENI.

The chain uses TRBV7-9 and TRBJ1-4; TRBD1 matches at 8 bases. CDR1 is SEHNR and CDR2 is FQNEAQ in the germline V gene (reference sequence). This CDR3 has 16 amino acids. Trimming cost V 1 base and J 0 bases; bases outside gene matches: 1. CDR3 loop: CASSLGQGTTNEKLFF. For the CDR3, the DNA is TGTGCCAGCAGCTTAGGACAGGGGACAACTAATGAAAAACTGTTTTTT.

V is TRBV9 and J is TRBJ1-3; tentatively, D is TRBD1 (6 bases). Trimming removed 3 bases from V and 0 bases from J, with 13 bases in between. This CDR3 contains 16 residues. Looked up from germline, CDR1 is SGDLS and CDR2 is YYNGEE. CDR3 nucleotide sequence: TGTGCCAGCAGCGATCAGGGGTTAAACTCTGGAAACACCATATATTTT. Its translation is CASSDQGLNSGNTIYF. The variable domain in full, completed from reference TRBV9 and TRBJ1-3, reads DSGVTQTPKHLITATGQRVTLRCSPRSGDLSVYWYQQSLDQGLQFLIQYYNGEERAKGNILERFSAQQFPDLHSELNLSSLELGDSALYFCASSDQGLNSGNTIYFGEGSWLTVV.

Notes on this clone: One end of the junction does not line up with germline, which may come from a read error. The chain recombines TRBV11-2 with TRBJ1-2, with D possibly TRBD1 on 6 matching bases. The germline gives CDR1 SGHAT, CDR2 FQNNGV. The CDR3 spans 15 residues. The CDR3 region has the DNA TGTGCCAGCAGCCTAGAATCTACAGGGAACTATGGCTACACCTTC. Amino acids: CASSLESTGNYGYTF.

The CDR3 region has the DNA TGCGCCAGCAGCGCGGGGGCCTACGAGCAGTACTTC. Translated: CASSAGAYEQYF. The chain couples TRBV5-1 to TRBJ2-7, with 7 bases lining up with TRBD2. Germline V gene sequence: CDR1 SGHRS, CDR2 YFSETQ. This CDR3 has 12 residues. Trimming took 4 bases from V and 2 from J; bases not matched to a gene: 0.

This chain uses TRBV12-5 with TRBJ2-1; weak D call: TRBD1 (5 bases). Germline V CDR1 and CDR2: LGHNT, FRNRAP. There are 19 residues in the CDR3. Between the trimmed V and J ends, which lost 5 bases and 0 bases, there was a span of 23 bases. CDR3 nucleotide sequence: TGTGCTAGTGGTCCCAGCCCAGGGTCCCTTTACCACTCCTACAATGAGCAGTTCTTC. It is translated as CASGPSPGSLYHSYNEQFF.

CDR3 DNA: TGTGCCAGCAGCGCGGGACTAGCACCCACCGGGGAGCTGTTTTTT. It yields the protein CASSAGLAPTGELFF. The chain is built from TRBV4-2 and TRBJ2-2, with 9 positions matching TRBD2. Germline loops: CDR1 LGHNA, CDR2 YNFKEQ. Trimming removed 5 bases from V and 4 bases from J; junction bases left unmatched: 5. The CDR3 runs 15 residues.

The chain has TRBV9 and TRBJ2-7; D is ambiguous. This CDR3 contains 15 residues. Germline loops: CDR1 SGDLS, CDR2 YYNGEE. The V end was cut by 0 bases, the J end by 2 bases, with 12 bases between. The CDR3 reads CASSVGTEITYEQYF. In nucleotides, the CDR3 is TGTGCCAGCAGCGTAGGAACAGAAATTACCTACGAGCAGTACTTC.

As DNA, the CDR3 is TGTGCCAGCAGCTCGGAGCTCGAGCAGTACTTC. Translated: CASSSELEQYF. The chain is built from TRBV11-3 and TRBJ2-7; D not resolved. V lost 4 bases, J lost 6 bases, and 7 bases lay in between. The CDR3 spans 11 residues. Per germline, CDR1 SGHNT and CDR2 YENEEA.

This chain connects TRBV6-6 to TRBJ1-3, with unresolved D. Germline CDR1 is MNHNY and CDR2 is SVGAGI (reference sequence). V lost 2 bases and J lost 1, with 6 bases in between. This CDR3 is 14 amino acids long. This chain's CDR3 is CASSYQFSGNTIYF. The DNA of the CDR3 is TGTGCCAGCAGTTACCAGTTTTCTGGAAACACCATATATTTT.

The CDR3 spells CASSQGPTRSSYNEQFF. CDR3 DNA: TGCGCCAGCAGCCAAGGGCCTACTAGGAGCTCCTACAATGAGCAGTTCTTC. The chain is built from TRBV4-1 and TRBJ2-1, with D possibly being TRBD2 (5 bases). This CDR3 has 17 amino acids. The V gene lost 1 base and the J gene lost 0 bases, with 13 bases spanning the gap. The V gene's germline CDR1 is MGHRA and CDR2 YSYEKL.

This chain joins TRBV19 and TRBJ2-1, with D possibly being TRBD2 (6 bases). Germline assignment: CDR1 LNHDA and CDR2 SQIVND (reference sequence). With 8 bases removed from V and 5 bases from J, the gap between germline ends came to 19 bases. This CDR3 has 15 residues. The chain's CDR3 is CASRTREREDNEQFF. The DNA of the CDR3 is TGTGCCAGTCGAACCCGGGAAAGGGAGGACAATGAGCAGTTCTTC.

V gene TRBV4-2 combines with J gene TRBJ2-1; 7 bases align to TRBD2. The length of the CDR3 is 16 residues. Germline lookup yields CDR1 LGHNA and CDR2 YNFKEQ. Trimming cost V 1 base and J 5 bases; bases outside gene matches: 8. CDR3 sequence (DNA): TGTGCCAGCAGCCAAGGATGGACTAGTGGCGACAATGAGCAGTTCTTC. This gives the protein CASSQGWTSGDNEQFF.

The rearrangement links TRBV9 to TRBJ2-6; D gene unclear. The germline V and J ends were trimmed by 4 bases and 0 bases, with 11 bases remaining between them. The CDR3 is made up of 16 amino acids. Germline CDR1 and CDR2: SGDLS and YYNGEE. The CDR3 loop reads CASSLALNSGANVLTF. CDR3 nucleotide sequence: TGTGCCAGCAGCCTGGCCTTAAACTCTGGGGCCAACGTCCTGACTTTC.

CDR3 bases: TGCGCCAGCAGCCAAGAATACGGCTACGAGCAGTACTTC. Its translation is CASSQEYGYEQYF. This chain links TRBV4-1 with TRBJ2-7; unclear D gene. The V gene's germline CDR1 is MGHRA and CDR2 YSYEKL. Between the trimmed V and J ends, which lost 0 bases and 3 bases, there was a span of 6 bases. CDR3 length: 13 amino acids.

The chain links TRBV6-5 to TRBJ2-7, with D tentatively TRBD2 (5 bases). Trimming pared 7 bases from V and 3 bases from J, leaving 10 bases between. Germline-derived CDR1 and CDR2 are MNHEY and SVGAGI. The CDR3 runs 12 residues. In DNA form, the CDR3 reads TGTGCCAGCAAGGATAGCGTCTACGAGCAGTACTTC. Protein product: CASKDSVYEQYF.

CDR3 amino acids: CASSPGLAEETQYF. DNA of the CDR3: TGTGCCAGCAGCCCGGGACTAGCGGAAGAGACCCAGTACTTC. The rearrangement joins TRBV7-9 to TRBJ2-5; 11 nucleotides align to TRBD2. The CDR3 covers 14 residues. J lost 3 bases, V lost 5 bases, and 2 bases had no gene match. In germline, CDR1 is SEHNR, CDR2 FQNEAQ (reference sequence).